This T cell receptor (beta chain) was recorded in a study of OX40 agonist ivuxolimab in advanced cancers. Clones were read by immunoSEQ multiplex PCR, and TCRdb kept only the in-frame ones, dropping some. The top ten clones hold around 32% of a sample with about 26,000 clones, 85% to 90% of them seen once. Remarks on this clone: Its antigen is currently unknown.

General study results and limits: In general, CD8+ T cells held more expanded clones than CD4+ did, on average. Some patients who did not respond also had low normalized T-cell clonal expansion.

This CDR3 is 14 amino acids long. Trimming removed 4 bases from V and 4 bases from J, with 13 bases in between. Per the germline V gene, CDR1 is SGHAT and CDR2 is FQDESV (reference sequence). The sample in question was CD4+ or CD8+ T cells sorted from blood, obtained in a trial of the OX40 agonist ivuxolimab. The sequence was collected from an adult with an advanced solid tumor such as melanoma, head and neck, liver or kidney cancer. The V gene is TRBV11-1, the J gene TRBJ2-5, with D possibly being TRBD1 or TRBD2 (5 bases each). As DNA, the CDR3 is TGTGCCAGCAGCTCGAGGGGAGTCGGAGAGACCCAGTACTTC. It encodes CASSSRGVGETQYF.